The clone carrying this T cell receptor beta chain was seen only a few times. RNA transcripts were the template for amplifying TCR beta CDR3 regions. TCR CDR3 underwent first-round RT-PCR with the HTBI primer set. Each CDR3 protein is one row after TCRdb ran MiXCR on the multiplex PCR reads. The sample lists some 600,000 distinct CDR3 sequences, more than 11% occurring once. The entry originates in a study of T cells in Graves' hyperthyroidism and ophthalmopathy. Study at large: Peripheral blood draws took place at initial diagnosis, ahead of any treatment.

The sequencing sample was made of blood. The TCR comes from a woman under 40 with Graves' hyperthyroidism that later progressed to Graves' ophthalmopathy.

The CDR3 region is CASSIEAAETTYNEQFF. CDR3 DNA sequence: TGTGCCAGTAGTATAGAAGCAGCGGAGACGACTTACAATGAGCAGTTCTTC. The rearrangement uses TRBV19 and TRBJ2-1; possibly TRBD2 for D (5 bases). The CDR3 spans 17 residues. V was pared by 0 bases and J by 4 bases, with 16 bases between. Germline V gene sequence: CDR1 LNHDA, CDR2 SQIVND (reference sequence). The full variable domain, completed using reference TRBV19 and TRBJ2-1, is DGGITQSPKYLFRKEGQNVTLSCEQNLNHDAMYWYRQDPGQGLRLIYYSQIVNDFQKGDIAEGYSVSREKKESFPLTVTSAQKNPTAFYLCASSIEAAETTYNEQFFGPGTRLTVL.